Below are 2 T cell receptor beta chains sequenced from a single sample in a study of blood T cell repertoires in COVID-19. TCRdb keeps only in-frame clones here, not all; method: immunoSEQ multiplex PCR. The table lists about 160,000 clones, about 90% of them singletons, with about 4.8% in the top ten. The specimen sequenced was peripheral blood. The receptors derive from a man aged 30 to 45 with COVID-19, enrolled during active disease.

V and J are TRBV7-2 and TRBJ1-6; TRBD1 agrees at 7 bases. The ends lost 1 base at V and 8 bases at J; junction bases unmatched: 2. The V gene's germline CDR1 is SGHTA and CDR2 FQGNSA. This CDR3 spans 14 amino acids. The CDR3 DNA reads as TGTGCCAGCAGCTTAGGAGGGGGCTATTCACCCCTCCACTTT. Amino acids: CASSLGGGYSPLHF.

This clone was seen just once. The gene calls are TRBV4-2 and TRBJ2-2; TRBD1 agrees at 8 bases. Trimming removed 4 bases from V and 5 bases from J; junction bases left unmatched: 6. The CDR3 consists of 15 residues. The germline CDR1 and CDR2 sequences are LGHNA and YNFKEQ. The CDR3 is CASSRGQGWTGELFF. In DNA form, the CDR3 reads TGTGCCAGCAGCCGTGGACAGGGTTGGACCGGGGAGCTGTTTTTT.